Listed below are T cell receptor beta chains from one sample, sequenced in a study of T cell responses to AZD1222 COVID-19 vaccine. Profiled with immunoSEQ multiplex PCR; TCRdb holds only in-frame clones, not every one. The sample contains 150,000 to 170,000 clones, more than 90% of which appear only once. The source material was peripheral blood, sampled on day 0 of AZD1222 vaccination. These receptor sequences come from an adult in good health. Both conserved end residues are part of each CDR3. A D gene is named only where the DNA matches it firmly. Some rows have no size entry. The others give once, few or many, or a class for an expanded clone.

J gene,D gene,V gene,clone size,CDR3 protein,CDR3 DNA
TRBJ1-2,TRBD1,TRBV6-5,.,CASSHRGSGYTF,TGTGCCAGCAGCCACAGGGGGTCGGGCTACACCTTC
TRBJ1-1,.,TRBV5-1,.,CASSLDSNTEAFF,TGCGCCAGCAGCTTGGATTCTAACACTGAAGCTTTCTTT
TRBJ1-2,.,TRBV4-1,.,CASSQGGDRYGYTF,TGCGCCAGCAGCCAAGGGGGGGATCGCTATGGCTACACCTTC
TRBJ2-2,.,TRBV19,.,CASTRRGNTGELFF,TGTGCCAGTACCCGACGAGGGAACACCGGGGAGCTGTTTTTT
TRBJ1-2,.,TRBV5-1,few,CASSLTQSNYGYTF,TGCGCCAGCAGCCTAACCCAGAGTAACTATGGCTACACCTTC
TRBJ2-5,.,TRBV13,.,CASSPSGQQETQYF,TGTGCCAGCAGCCCCAGCGGACAGCAAGAGACCCAGTACTTC
TRBJ1-5,.,TRBV2,once,CATDGAGSGQPQHF,TGTGCCACCGACGGGGCAGGGAGTGGTCAGCCCCAGCATTTT
TRBJ1-5,.,TRBV27,many,CASSLDQPQHF,TGTGCCAGCAGTTTAGATCAGCCCCAGCATTTT
TRBJ2-3,.,TRBV6-8,.,CATLGPRVRTDTQYF,TGTGCCACATTAGGGCCTCGGGTACGAACAGATACGCAGTATTTT
TRBJ1-6,.,TRBV11-3,.,CASSLDRMALEDSPLHF,TGTGCCAGCAGCTTAGACCGGATGGCACTGGAGGATTCACCCCTCCACTTT
TRBJ2-7,.,TRBV24-1,.,CATSDFAGVEQYF,TGTGCCACCAGTGATTTTGCTGGGGTCGAGCAGTACTTC
TRBJ1-3,TRBD1,TRBV9,.,CASSGTGAGNTIYF,TGTGCCAGCAGCGGGACAGGGGCTGGAAACACCATATATTTT
TRBJ1-1,.,TRBV13,.,CASSSDFMLYPEAFF,TGTGCCAGCAGCTCGGACTTCATGTTGTACCCTGAAGCTTTCTTT
TRBJ1-1,.,TRBV7-9,once,CASTHRAGENTEAFF,TGTGCCAGCACCCACAGAGCAGGGGAGAACACTGAAGCTTTCTTT
TRBJ2-1,TRBD1,TRBV7-7,.,CASSSTGVNEQFF,TGTGCTAGCAGCTCCACAGGGGTTAATGAGCAGTTCTTC
TRBJ1-5,.,TRBV7-2,.,CASSLEIRSGNQPQHF,TGTGCCAGCAGCTTAGAAATTCGGTCAGGGAATCAGCCCCAGCATTTT
TRBJ2-1,TRBD2,TRBV6-6,.,CASSYPSGRAGNEQFF,TGTGCCAGCAGTTACCCTAGCGGGAGGGCTGGTAATGAGCAGTTCTTC
TRBJ1-1,.,TRBV2,.,CASTSRGAAFF,TGTGCCAGCACTTCGAGAGGTGCAGCTTTCTTT
TRBJ1-1,.,TRBV7-3,.,CASSPTLGAEAFF,TGTGCCAGCAGCCCTACCCTGGGGGCTGAAGCTTTCTTT
TRBJ2-1,.,TRBV23-1,.,CASSQFGRTLINEQFF,TGCGCCAGCAGTCAATTTGGGCGGACACTAATCAATGAGCAGTTCTTC
TRBJ1-2,.,TRBV12-3/TRBV12-4,.,CASSLAFNGYTF,TGTGCCAGCAGTTTAGCGTTTAATGGCTACACCTTC
TRBJ2-1,.,TRBV7-6,.,CASSQSRVEQFF,TGTGCCAGCAGCCAAAGTAGGGTTGAGCAGTTCTTC
TRBJ2-7,TRBD2,TRBV7-2,.,CASSFKRGGPYEQYF,TGTGCCAGCAGCTTTAAGCGGGGGGGCCCCTACGAGCAGTACTTC
TRBJ1-6,TRBD1,TRBV11-2,.,CASSLTSGQGGSPLHF,TGTGCCAGCAGCTTAACGTCAGGACAGGGTGGTTCACCCCTCCACTTT
TRBJ2-5,.,TRBV12-3/TRBV12-4,.,CASSLTPQETQYF,TGTGCCAGCAGTTTAACCCCGCAAGAGACCCAGTACTTC
TRBJ2-1,.,TRBV3-1/TRBV3-2,.,CASSTSDPVGEQFF,TGTGCCAGCAGCACAAGCGATCCCGTTGGGGAGCAGTTCTTC
TRBJ2-1,TRBD2,TRBV11-3,.,CASSPFGTSGRANEQFF,TGTGCCAGCAGCCCCTTTGGGACTAGCGGGAGGGCCAATGAGCAGTTCTTC
TRBJ1-2,.,TRBV12-3/TRBV12-4,.,CASSFAYGYTF,TGTGCCAGCAGTTTCGCCTATGGCTACACCTTC
TRBJ1-1,.,TRBV5-1,.,CASSARGRTNTEAFF,TGCGCCAGCAGCGCGAGGGGACGGACGAACACTGAAGCTTTCTTT
TRBJ2-3,.,TRBV20-1,.,CSASRGQITDTQYF,TGCAGTGCTAGTCGGGGGCAGATCACAGATACGCAGTATTTT
TRBJ1-4,TRBD1,TRBV7-6,.,CASSGTVQGLFF,TGTGCCAGCAGCGGGACAGTACAGGGACTGTTTTTT
TRBJ2-2,.,TRBV5-1,.,CASSLPRRGANTGELFF,TGCGCCAGCAGCTTGCCGAGGCGCGGGGCCAACACCGGGGAGCTGTTTTTT
TRBJ1-1,TRBD1,TRBV9,.,CASSVITPGGEAFF,TGTGCCAGCAGCGTAATTACTCCAGGGGGTGAAGCTTTCTTT
TRBJ1-1,.,TRBV5-1,.,CASSLVPDGNTEAFF,TGCGCCAGCAGCTTGGTGCCGGACGGGAACACTGAAGCTTTCTTT
TRBJ2-7,TRBD1,TRBV6-2/TRBV6-3,once,CASSYVRGHPAEQYF,TGTGCCAGCAGTTACGTCAGGGGGCACCCAGCAGAGCAGTACTTC
TRBJ2-1,.,TRBV10-1,once,CASSAEGDKQFF,TGCGCCAGCAGTGCAGAGGGCGATAAGCAGTTCTTC
TRBJ1-2,TRBD1,TRBV19,.,CASLDRGRGGYTF,TGTGCCAGCCTGGACAGGGGACGAGGTGGCTACACCTTC
TRBJ1-1,.,TRBV7-9,.,CATWHTEAFF,TGTGCCACTTGGCACACTGAAGCTTTCTTT
TRBJ1-1,.,TRBV28,.,CASSLGGPGTEAFF,TGTGCCAGCAGTTTAGGGGGGCCGGGCACTGAAGCTTTCTTT
TRBJ2-5,TRBD1,TRBV14,.,CASSSTGGMMETQYF,TGTGCCAGCAGCTCAACAGGGGGAATGATGGAGACCCAGTACTTC
TRBJ2-3,TRBD2,TRBV27,.,CASSRGGAGARNTQYF,TGTGCCAGCAGCCGAGGTGGAGCGGGGGCGAGGAATACGCAGTATTTT
TRBJ2-2,TRBD1,TRBV5-1,.,CASSSDRSTGELFF,TGCGCCAGCAGCTCGGACAGGTCTACCGGGGAGCTGTTTTTT
TRBJ2-3,.,TRBV7-9,.,CASSLNPSRSLQYF,TGTGCCAGCAGCTTAAACCCATCCAGGTCACTGCAGTATTTT
TRBJ2-5,TRBD2,TRBV2,once,CASRSGGVGETQYF,TGTGCCAGCAGGTCGGGAGGAGTGGGAGAGACCCAGTACTTC
TRBJ1-4,.,TRBV27,.,CASSPLAREDEKLFF,TGTGCCAGCAGTCCCTTGGCCCGTGAGGATGAAAAACTGTTTTTT
TRBJ2-7,.,TRBV7-9,.,CASSYGDEQYF,TGTGCCAGCAGCTACGGGGACGAGCAGTACTTC